This is a list of T cell receptor beta chains from one sample in a study of shared clonotypes between healthy human individuals. Assay: immunoSEQ multiplex PCR; the TCRdb copy retains only in-frame clones and omits some. The top ten hold around 0.13% of the sample, which has some 2 million clones, approximately 95% seen once. The sample consisted of naive CD4+ T cells sorted from blood. All receptors come from a man aged 18 to 29 in good health. Each CDR3 is given with its conserved first and last residue. D genes are given only for firm matches. Clone size, where shown, is once, few, many, or a class for clones that have expanded.

TRBJ1-2 | . | . | TRBV11-3 | CASSFPQGGYTF | TGTGCCAGCAGCTTCCCACAGGGCGGCTACACCTTC
TRBJ2-6 | TRBD1 | . | TRBV10-2 | CASSGSGTASGANVLTF | TGCGCCAGCAGTGGATCCGGGACAGCCTCTGGGGCCAACGTCCTGACTTTC
TRBJ1-6 | TRBD1 | . | TRBV6-6 | CASRGTGTYNSPLHF | TGTGCCAGCAGGGGGACAGGGACTTATAATTCACCCCTCCACTTT
TRBJ1-5 | TRBD1 | . | TRBV6-5 | CASSRGQGDQPQHF | TGTGCCAGCAGCAGGGGACAGGGGGACCAGCCCCAGCATTTT
TRBJ2-7 | TRBD2 | . | TRBV30 | CAWSLLAGRSYEQYF | TGTGCCTGGAGTCTCTTAGCGGGTAGGTCCTACGAGCAGTACTTC
TRBJ1-1 | . | . | TRBV10-3 | CATGQTMNTEAFF | TGTGCCACCGGACAGACCATGAACACTGAAGCTTTCTTT
TRBJ1-6 | TRBD1 | . | TRBV19 | CASTEYRGRNSPLHF | TGTGCCAGTACCGAGTACAGGGGGCGTAATTCACCCCTCCACTTT
TRBJ2-7 | TRBD1 | . | TRBV10-3 | CAATGAWSRF | TGTGCCGCTACAGGGGCATGGTCCCGGTTC
TRBJ2-7 | TRBD1 | . | TRBV5-1 | CASSVDRGNEQYF | TGCGCCAGCAGCGTAGACAGGGGCAACGAGCAGTACTTC
TRBJ1-5 | . | . | TRBV7-8 | CASSLWAYSNQPQHF | TGTGCCAGCAGCTTATGGGCATACAGCAATCAGCCCCAGCATTTT
TRBJ1-5 | TRBD1 | . | TRBV30 | CARTDDRGPNQPQHF | TGTGCCCGGACTGATGACAGGGGCCCCAATCAGCCCCAGCATTTT
TRBJ2-5 | . | once | TRBV10-3 | CAISRTFFWETQYF | TGTGCCATCAGTCGGACTTTTTTTTGGGAGACCCAGTACTTC
TRBJ1-1 | TRBD1 | . | TRBV7-2 | CASSRTGAYTEAFF | TGTGCCAGCAGCCGGACAGGGGCGTACACTGAAGCTTTCTTT
TRBJ1-2 | . | . | TRBV6-1 | CASSEGRTSDGYTF | TGTGCCAGCAGTGAGGGCAGAACTTCGGATGGCTACACCTTC
TRBJ1-2 | TRBD1 | . | TRBV6-5 | CASSYTRDRRYGYTF | TGTGCCAGCAGTTACACGCGGGACAGACGATATGGCTACACCTTC
TRBJ1-2 | . | . | TRBV28 | CASSLPRGHGYTF | TGTGCCAGCAGTTTGCCCAGGGGCCATGGCTACACCTTC
TRBJ1-4 | TRBD1 | . | TRBV2 | CASGGTGEKLFF | TGTGCCAGCGGCGGGACAGGGGAAAAACTGTTTTTT
TRBJ2-3 | TRBD2 | . | TRBV5-4 | CASSILAGGPSDTQYF | TGTGCCAGCAGCATACTAGCGGGCGGGCCGTCAGATACGCAGTATTTT
TRBJ2-7 | TRBD2 | . | TRBV10-1 | CASSEGTTLHEQYF | TGCGCCAGCAGTGAAGGGACTACTTTGCACGAGCAGTACTTC
TRBJ1-1 | . | . | TRBV15 | CATSRDAGEEAFF | TGTGCCACCAGCAGAGATGCCGGAGAGGAAGCTTTCTTT
TRBJ1-2 | . | . | TRBV7-2 | CASSLVGSPPNYGYTF | TGTGCCAGCAGCTTAGTTGGGTCACCTCCTAACTATGGCTACACCTTC
TRBJ2-3 | . | . | TRBV27 | CASSSRRTDQTDTQYF | TGTGCCAGCAGTTCTAGACGGACGGATCAAACAGATACGCAGTATTTT
TRBJ1-1 | . | . | TRBV5-1 | CASSATVDTEAFF | TGCGCCAGCAGCGCCACGGTAGACACTGAAGCTTTCTTT
TRBJ1-1 | TRBD1 | . | TRBV18 | CASSNLGTAEAFF | TGTGCCAGCTCAAATCTGGGGACAGCTGAAGCTTTCTTT
TRBJ1-2 | TRBD1 | . | TRBV6-6 | CASSYQGGLGYTF | TGTGCCAGCAGTTACCAGGGGGGACTGGGCTACACCTTC
TRBJ1-5 | TRBD1 | . | TRBV28 | CASSRQGAGNQPQHF | TGTGCCAGCAGCCGACAGGGGGCCGGTAATCAGCCCCAGCATTTT
TRBJ1-1 | TRBD1 | . | TRBV19 | CASSSGQGVLLNTEAFF | TGTGCCAGTAGTTCGGGACAGGGGGTCCTTTTGAACACTGAAGCTTTCTTT
TRBJ1-1 | . | . | TRBV10-2 | CASTGPSVNTEAFF | TGCGCCAGCACCGGACCGAGCGTGAACACTGAAGCTTTCTTT
TRBJ2-7 | . | . | TRBV11-2 | CASSMIWVYEQYF | TGTGCCAGCAGCATGATTTGGGTCTACGAGCAGTACTTC
TRBJ2-5 | TRBD1 | . | TRBV5-1 | CASSSYRGEQETQYF | TGCGCCAGCAGCTCATACAGGGGGGAGCAAGAGACCCAGTACTTC
TRBJ2-7 | TRBD2 | . | TRBV7-9 | CASSSGLAESYEQYF | TGTGCCAGCAGCTCAGGACTAGCGGAGAGTTACGAGCAGTACTTC